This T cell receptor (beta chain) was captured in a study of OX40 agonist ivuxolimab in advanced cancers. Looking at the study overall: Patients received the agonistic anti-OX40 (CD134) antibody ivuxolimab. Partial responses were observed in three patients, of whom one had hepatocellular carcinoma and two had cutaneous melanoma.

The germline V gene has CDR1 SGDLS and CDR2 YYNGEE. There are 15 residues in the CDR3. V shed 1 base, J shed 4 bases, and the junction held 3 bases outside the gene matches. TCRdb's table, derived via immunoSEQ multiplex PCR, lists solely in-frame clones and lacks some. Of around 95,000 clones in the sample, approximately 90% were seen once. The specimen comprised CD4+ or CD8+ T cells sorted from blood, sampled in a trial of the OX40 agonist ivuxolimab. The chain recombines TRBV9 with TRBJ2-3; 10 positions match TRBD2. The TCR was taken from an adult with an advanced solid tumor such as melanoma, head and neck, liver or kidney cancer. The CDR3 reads CASSVLAGVADTQYF. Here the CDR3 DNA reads TGTGCCAGCAGCGTACTAGCGGGGGTGGCAGATACGCAGTATTTT.